These T cell receptor beta chains were read from a single sample in a study of control samples from healthy donors and cancer patients. Clones were read by immunoSEQ multiplex PCR, and TCRdb kept only the in-frame ones, dropping some. The sample includes about 130,000 clones, 75% to 95% of them seen just once. Source material: blood. Receptor source: a man between 40 and 49 years old in good health. CDR3s include the opening cysteine and the closing phenylalanine or tryptophan. D genes are given only for firm matches. The listing skips clone size in some rows; elsewhere it reads once, few, many or a size class.

>-|-|TRBV28|TRBJ1-5
TGTGCCAGCAGCGACCCTCCGAGCGGCAATCAGCCCCAGCATTTT
CASSDPPSGNQPQHF
>once|-|TRBV6-1|TRBJ2-4
TGTGCCAGCAGTGAAGCCGGTAGCGAGAGGGCCAAAAACATTCAGTACTTC
CASSEAGSERAKNIQYF
>-|TRBD1|TRBV7-3|TRBJ2-1
TGTGCCAGCAGCTCAGACAGGGGGTCGAATAATGAGCAGTTCTTC
CASSSDRGSNNEQFF
>-|-|TRBV4-1|TRBJ1-2
TGCGCCAGCAGCCAAGGGGGCAGCTATGGCTACACCTTC
CASSQGGSYGYTF
>many|TRBD2|TRBV11-2|TRBJ2-7
TGTGCCAGCAGCTTAACCCGCAGACTAGCGGCCTACGAGCAGTACTTC
CASSLTRRLAAYEQYF
>-|TRBD2|TRBV5-1|TRBJ2-5
TGCGCCAGCACTCCTGTGGCGGGGGGTGGAGAGACCCAGTACTTC
CASTPVAGGGETQYF
>few|-|TRBV4-2|TRBJ2-1
TGTGCCAGCAGCCAAGATGGGCTGCATGAGCAGTTCTTC
CASSQDGLHEQFF
>-|TRBD1|TRBV20-1|TRBJ1-5
TGCAGTGCTAGTCGGGGACAGGGTGAATTTCAGCCCCAGCATTTT
CSASRGQGEFQPQHF
>-|-|TRBV6-2/TRBV6-3|TRBJ1-5
TGTGCCAGCAGTCGCGAGGGGTTGTGGGGGAATCAGCCCCAGCATTTT
CASSREGLWGNQPQHF
>-|TRBD1|TRBV5-1|TRBJ1-4
TGCGCCAGCACGCCGGGACAGGGGATTGAAAAACTGTTTTTT
CASTPGQGIEKLFF
>-|-|TRBV6-2/TRBV6-3|TRBJ2-2
TGTGCCAGCAGTTACACGAAGCGTATGGGCTACACCGGGGAGCTGTTTTTT
CASSYTKRMGYTGELFF
>-|-|TRBV6-1|TRBJ1-1
TGTGCCAGCAGTGAAGTGTTGGCTGTAGCTTTCTTT
CASSEVLAVAFF
>-|-|TRBV28|TRBJ1-1
TGTGCCAGCATCACCCCTCTTGAAGCTTTCTTT
CASITPLEAFF
>-|TRBD1|TRBV5-1|TRBJ2-7
TGCGCCAGCAGACAAGGACAGGCCCTCGGCGAGCAGTACTTC
CASRQGQALGEQYF
>-|-|TRBV19|TRBJ2-1
TGTGCCAGTAGTCTCGTAAGTGAGCAGTTCTTC
CASSLVSEQFF
>once|-|TRBV21-1|TRBJ2-1
TGTGCCAGCAGCAAAGCGCAGCTGACCTCCTACAATGAGCAGTTCTTC
CASSKAQLTSYNEQFF
>-|-|TRBV5-1|TRBJ2-7
TGCGCCAGCAGCTTGGGGCAGGGCCACGAGCAGTACTTC
CASSLGQGHEQYF
>-|TRBD1|TRBV6-5|TRBJ1-6
TGTGCCAGTTACAGAGGACAGGGTGGAATTTCACCCCTCCACTTT
CASYRGQGGISPLHF
>-|TRBD1|TRBV6-5|TRBJ1-2
TGTGCCAGCAGACTAACAGGGGGCCATGGCTACACCTTC
CASRLTGGHGYTF
>once|TRBD2|TRBV6-5|TRBJ2-7
TGTGCCAGCACCCCCTTGGGAGGGATCCACGAGCAGTACTTC
CASTPLGGIHEQYF
>once|-|TRBV19|TRBJ2-7
TGTGCCAGTAGTGCCAAGTTCCGCTACGAGCAGTACTTC
CASSAKFRYEQYF
>once|-|TRBV5-1|TRBJ1-4
TGCGCCAGCAGCCCGGCAGGCGCTAATGAAAAACTGTTTTTT
CASSPAGANEKLFF
>-|TRBD2|TRBV5-1|TRBJ2-7
TGCGCCAGCAGCTTGGTTACTAGCGGGGAAGATCAGCAGTACTTC
CASSLVTSGEDQQYF
>-|-|TRBV5-6|TRBJ2-7
TGTGCCAGCAGCTTGGGAGGGGTCTACGAGCAGTACTTC
CASSLGGVYEQYF
>-|TRBD1|TRBV5-4|TRBJ1-2
TGTGCCAGCAGTTTCGGACAGGGTAACTATGGCTACACCTTC
CASSFGQGNYGYTF
>-|-|TRBV6-1|TRBJ1-4
TGTGCCAGCAGTGAAGCTTCGGGGTGGGAGGAAAAACTGTTTTTT
CASSEASGWEEKLFF
>-|-|TRBV5-1|TRBJ1-2
TGCGCCAGCAGCTCAGGGGTGAGAGATGGCTACACCTTC
CASSSGVRDGYTF
>-|-|TRBV13|TRBJ1-2
TGTGCCAGCAGCTTAGGCCGGGGGCGGCCGGGTGGCTACACCTTC
CASSLGRGRPGGYTF
>-|-|TRBV6-5|TRBJ2-7
TGTGCCAGCAGTTACTCCTCGGGGGCCTCCTACGAGCAGTACTTC
CASSYSSGASYEQYF
>-|-|TRBV19|TRBJ1-5
TGTGCCAGTGAAAAAGGGGGGGATCAGCCCCAGCATTTT
CASEKGGDQPQHF
>few|-|TRBV28|TRBJ1-6
TGTGCCAGCAGCCCAATGGGTCGTTCACCCCTCCACTTT
CASSPMGRSPLHF
>-|-|TRBV5-1|TRBJ1-1
TGCGCCAGCAGCTTGGACCAGGCGGGCACTGAAGCTTTCTTT
CASSLDQAGTEAFF
>once|TRBD2|TRBV28|TRBJ2-1
TGTGCCAGCAGCGGAGCGGGGGGGCCCCACAATGAGCAGTTCTTC
CASSGAGGPHNEQFF